This is a list of T cell receptor beta chains from one sample in a study of Ad26.COV2.S vaccination and SARS-CoV-2 variants. This table comes from immunoSEQ multiplex PCR, and its TCRdb copy is limited to in-frame clones, with some not included. The sample lists about 410,000 clones; around 85% were seen once. The source material was peripheral blood, sampled in a trial of Ad26.COV2.S vaccine versus placebo. The receptors were sampled from a person between 18 and 65 years old who received the Ad26.COV2.S COVID-19 vaccine or a placebo. CDR3s leave out the opening cysteine and the closing phenylalanine or tryptophan.

J gene | V gene | CDR3 protein
TRBJ1-5 | TRBV18 | ASSPSRIGGQPQH
TRBJ2-3 | TRBV11-2 | ASSLLGTGEDTQY
TRBJ1-3 | TRBV7-6 | ASSAFGREDTIY
TRBJ2-5 | TRBV6-5 | ASSLTSGAQETQY
TRBJ2-7 | TRBV30 | AWSRTPRTYEQY
TRBJ2-7 | TRBV10-3 | AISESYRTYEQY
TRBJ1-2 | TRBV7-9 | ASTPLEEVYGYT
TRBJ2-7 | TRBV5-1 | ASSTRTGGYEQY
TRBJ2-2 | TRBV12-3/TRBV12-4 | ASSFRGELF
TRBJ2-3 | TRBV27 | ASIPPQGLGTDTQY
TRBJ1-2 | TRBV5-4 | ASGGMGHLLYGYT
TRBJ1-2 | TRBV5-4 | ASSSGQDKNKAGGYT
TRBJ1-2 | TRBV5-4 | ATNWTGKSPYEGYT
TRBJ2-7 | TRBV7-2 | ASSLIAGHLTSYEQY
TRBJ1-2 | TRBV6-5 | ASITGTGGYT
TRBJ1-2 | TRBV11-2 | ASHEGLNYGYT
TRBJ1-2 | TRBV12-3/TRBV12-4 | ASSLGQHGYT
TRBJ2-5 | TRBV3-1/TRBV3-2 | ASSQDRAETQY
TRBJ2-3 | TRBV27 | ASKGTQY
TRBJ1-2 | TRBV5-1 | ASSLLPGQDYGYT
TRBJ2-7 | TRBV4-1 | ASSQPRTGHHEQY
TRBJ2-7 | TRBV3-1/TRBV3-2 | ASSQGHQTYEQY
TRBJ1-2 | TRBV4-1 | ASSPGQGNYGYT
TRBJ2-5 | TRBV25-1 | ASSEAGEGETQY
TRBJ2-3 | TRBV29-1 | SVRGLNTDTQY
TRBJ1-1 | TRBV4-1 | ASSQELTGGYTEAF
TRBJ2-3 | TRBV15 | ATSPPGTGAPDTQY
TRBJ1-2 | TRBV12-5 | ASGLAYRGEGYT
TRBJ1-2 | TRBV2 | ASSERAASGYT
TRBJ1-2 | TRBV11-2 | ASSSTGYGYT
TRBJ2-7 | TRBV7-8 | ASSLNREDEQY
TRBJ1-3 | TRBV11-2 | ASRRPGRGNTIY
TRBJ1-4 | TRBV7-2 | ASSLGPGTGGMGEKLF
TRBJ2-1 | TRBV4-1 | ASSQADRNNEQF
TRBJ2-7 | TRBV5-4 | ASSLDEGSYEQY
TRBJ2-7 | TRBV3-1/TRBV3-2 | ASSQAYEQY
TRBJ2-7 | TRBV4-3 | ASSQDYDGSYEQY